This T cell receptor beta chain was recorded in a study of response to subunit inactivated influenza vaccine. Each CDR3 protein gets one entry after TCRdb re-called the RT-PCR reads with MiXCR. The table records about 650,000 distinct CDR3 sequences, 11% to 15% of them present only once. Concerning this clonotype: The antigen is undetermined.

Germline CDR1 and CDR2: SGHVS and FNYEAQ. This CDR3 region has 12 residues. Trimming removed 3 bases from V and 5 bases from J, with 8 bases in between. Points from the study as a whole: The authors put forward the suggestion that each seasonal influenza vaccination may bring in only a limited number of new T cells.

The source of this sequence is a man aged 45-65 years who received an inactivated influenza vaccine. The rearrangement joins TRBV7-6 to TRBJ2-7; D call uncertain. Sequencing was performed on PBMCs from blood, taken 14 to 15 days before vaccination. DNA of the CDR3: TGTGCCAGCAGCTTTTTGGGTAACGAGCAGTACTTC. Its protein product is CASSFLGNEQYF.